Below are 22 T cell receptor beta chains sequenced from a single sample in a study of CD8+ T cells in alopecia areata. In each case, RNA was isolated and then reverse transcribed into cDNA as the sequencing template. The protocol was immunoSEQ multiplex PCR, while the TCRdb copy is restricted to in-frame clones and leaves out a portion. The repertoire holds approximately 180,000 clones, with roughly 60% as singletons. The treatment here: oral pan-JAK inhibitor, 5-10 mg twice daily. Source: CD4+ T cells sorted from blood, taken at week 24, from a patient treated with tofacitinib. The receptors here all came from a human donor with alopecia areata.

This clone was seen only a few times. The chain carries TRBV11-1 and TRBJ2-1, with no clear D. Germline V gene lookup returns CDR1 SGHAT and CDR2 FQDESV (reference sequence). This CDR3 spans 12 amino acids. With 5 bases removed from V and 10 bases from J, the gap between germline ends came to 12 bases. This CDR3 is CASSPAAKEQFF. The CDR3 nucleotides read TGTGCCAGCAGCCCAGCCGCCAAGGAGCAGTTCTTC.

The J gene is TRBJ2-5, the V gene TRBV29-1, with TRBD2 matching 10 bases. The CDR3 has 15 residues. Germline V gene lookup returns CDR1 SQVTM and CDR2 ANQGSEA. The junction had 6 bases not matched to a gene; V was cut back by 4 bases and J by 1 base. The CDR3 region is CSVVLAGSFQETQYF. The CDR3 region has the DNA TGCAGCGTTGTACTAGCGGGGTCCTTCCAAGAGACCCAGTACTTC. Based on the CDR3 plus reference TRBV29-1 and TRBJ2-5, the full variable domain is SAVISQKPSRDICQRGTSLTIQCQVDSQVTMMFWYRQQPGQSLTLIATANQGSEATYESGFVIDKFPISRPNLTFSTLTVSNMSPEDSSIYLCSVVLAGSFQETQYFGPGTRLLVL.

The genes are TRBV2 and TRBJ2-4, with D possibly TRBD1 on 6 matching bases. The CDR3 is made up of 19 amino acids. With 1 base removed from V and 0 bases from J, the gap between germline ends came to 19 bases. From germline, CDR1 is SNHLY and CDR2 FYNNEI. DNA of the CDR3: TGTGCCAGCAGTGAAGGATCGGGACATTTTAGCTTAGCCAAAAACATTCAGTACTTC. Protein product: CASSEGSGHFSLAKNIQYF.

DNA of the CDR3: TGTGCCAGCAGCCGGGGCAGCTATGGCTACACCTTC. This translates into CASSRGSYGYTF. The V and J genes are TRBV2 and TRBJ1-2, with TRBD1 as a possible D gene (5 bases). This CDR3 contains 12 residues. CDR1 SNHLY and CDR2 FYNNEI come from the germline V gene. Trimming left V 6 bases short and J 4 bases short, with 9 bases between. The whole variable domain, remainder taken from reference TRBV2 and TRBJ1-2, is EPEVTQTPSHQVTQMGQEVILRCVPISNHLYFYWYRQILGQKVEFLVSFYNNEISEKSEIFDDQFSVERPDGSNFTLKIRSTKLEDSAMYFCASSRGSYGYTFGSGTRLTVV.

The CDR3 sequence is CACGQGRNEQFF. CDR3 nucleotide sequence: TGTGCCTGCGGACAGGGAAGGAATGAGCAGTTCTTC. The V and J genes are TRBV30 and TRBJ2-1; 8 bases agree with TRBD1. The junction had 5 bases not matched to a gene; V was cut back by 6 bases and J by 7 bases. The germline V gene encodes CDR1 GTSNPN and CDR2 SVGIG (reference sequence). The CDR3 spans 12 residues.

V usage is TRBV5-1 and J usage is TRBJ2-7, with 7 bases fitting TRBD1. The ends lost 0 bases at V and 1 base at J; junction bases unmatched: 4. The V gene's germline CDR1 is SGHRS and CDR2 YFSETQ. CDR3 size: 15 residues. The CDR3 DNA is TGCGCCAGCAGCTTGGAGGGACAGCTGTCCTACGAGCAGTACTTC. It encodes CASSLEGQLSYEQYF.

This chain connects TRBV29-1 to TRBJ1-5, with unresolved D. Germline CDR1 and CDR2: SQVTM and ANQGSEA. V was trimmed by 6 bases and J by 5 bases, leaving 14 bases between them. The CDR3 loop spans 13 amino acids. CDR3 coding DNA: TGCAGCGTGGCGACACTAAAGGATCAGCCCCAGCATTTT. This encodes CSVATLKDQPQHF.

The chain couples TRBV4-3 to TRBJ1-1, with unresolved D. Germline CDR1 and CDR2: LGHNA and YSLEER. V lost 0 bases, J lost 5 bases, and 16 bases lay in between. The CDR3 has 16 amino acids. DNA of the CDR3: TGCGCCAGCAGCCAAGATGGCGTCAGCTCGAGGACTGAAGCTTTCTTT. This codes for CASSQDGVSSRTEAFF.

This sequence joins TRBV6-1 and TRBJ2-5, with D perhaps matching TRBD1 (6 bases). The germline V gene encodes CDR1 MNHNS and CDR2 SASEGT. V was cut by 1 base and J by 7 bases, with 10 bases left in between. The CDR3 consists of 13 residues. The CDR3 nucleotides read TGTGCCAGCAGTGAAGAAAACAGGGCGACCCAGTACTTC. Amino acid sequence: CASSEENRATQYF.

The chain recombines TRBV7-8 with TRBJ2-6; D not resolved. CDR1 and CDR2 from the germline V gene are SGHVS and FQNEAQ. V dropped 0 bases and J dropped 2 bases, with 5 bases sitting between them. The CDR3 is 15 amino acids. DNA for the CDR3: TGTGCCAGCAGCTTAGCAGGGACTGGGGCCAACGTCCTGACTTTC. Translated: CASSLAGTGANVLTF.

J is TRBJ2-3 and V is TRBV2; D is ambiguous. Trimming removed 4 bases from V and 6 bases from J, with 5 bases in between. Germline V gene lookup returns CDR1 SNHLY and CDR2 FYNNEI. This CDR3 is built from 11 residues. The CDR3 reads CASSGRDTQYF. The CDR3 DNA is TGTGCCAGCAGTGGAAGGGATACGCAGTATTTT.

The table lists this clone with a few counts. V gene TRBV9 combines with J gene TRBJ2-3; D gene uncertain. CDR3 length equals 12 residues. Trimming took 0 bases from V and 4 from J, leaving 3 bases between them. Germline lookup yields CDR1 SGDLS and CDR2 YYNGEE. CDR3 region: CASSVDADTQYF. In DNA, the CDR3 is TGTGCCAGCAGCGTAGACGCAGATACGCAGTATTTT.

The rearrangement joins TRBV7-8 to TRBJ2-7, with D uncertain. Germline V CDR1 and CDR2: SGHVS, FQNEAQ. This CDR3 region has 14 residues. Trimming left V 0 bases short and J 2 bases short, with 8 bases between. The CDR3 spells CASSLATDPYEQYF. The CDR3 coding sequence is TGTGCCAGCAGCTTAGCCACGGACCCCTACGAGCAGTACTTC.

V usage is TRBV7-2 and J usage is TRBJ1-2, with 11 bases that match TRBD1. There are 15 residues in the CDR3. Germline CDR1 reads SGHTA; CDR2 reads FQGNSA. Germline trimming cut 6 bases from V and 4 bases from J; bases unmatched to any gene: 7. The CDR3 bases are TGTGCCAGCAGAGAAGGGACAGGGGGAGCCTATGGCTACACCTTC. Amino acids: CASREGTGGAYGYTF.

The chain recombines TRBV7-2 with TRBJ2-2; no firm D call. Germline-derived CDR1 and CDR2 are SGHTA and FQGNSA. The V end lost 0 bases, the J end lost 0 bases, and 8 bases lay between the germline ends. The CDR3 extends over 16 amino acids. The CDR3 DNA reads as TGTGCCAGCAGCTTAGCAGCTACTACGAACACCGGGGAGCTGTTTTTT. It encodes CASSLAATTNTGELFF.

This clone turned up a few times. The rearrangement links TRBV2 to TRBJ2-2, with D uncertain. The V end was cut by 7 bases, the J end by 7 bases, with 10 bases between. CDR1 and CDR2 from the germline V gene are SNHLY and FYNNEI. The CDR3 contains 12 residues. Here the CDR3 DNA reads TGTGCCAGCAACTTGGCGGTCGGGGAGCTGTTTTTT. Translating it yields CASNLAVGELFF.

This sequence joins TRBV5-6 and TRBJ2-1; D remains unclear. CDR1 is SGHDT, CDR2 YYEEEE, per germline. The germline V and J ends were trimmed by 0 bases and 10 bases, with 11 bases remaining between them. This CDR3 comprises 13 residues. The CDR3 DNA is TGTGCCAGCAGCTTGGTGGGGTTGGGAGAGCAGTTCTTC. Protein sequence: CASSLVGLGEQFF.

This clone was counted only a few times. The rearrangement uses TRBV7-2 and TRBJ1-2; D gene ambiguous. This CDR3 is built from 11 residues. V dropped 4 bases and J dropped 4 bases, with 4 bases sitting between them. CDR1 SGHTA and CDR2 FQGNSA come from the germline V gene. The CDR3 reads CASSSLYGYTF. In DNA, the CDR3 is TGTGCCAGCAGCTCCCTCTATGGCTACACCTTC.

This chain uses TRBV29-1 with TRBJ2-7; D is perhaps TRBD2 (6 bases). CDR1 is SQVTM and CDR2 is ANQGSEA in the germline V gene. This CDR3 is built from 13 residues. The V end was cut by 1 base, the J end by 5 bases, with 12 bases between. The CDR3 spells CSVEVIGGDEQYF. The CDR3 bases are TGCAGCGTTGAAGTTATCGGGGGTGACGAGCAGTACTTC.

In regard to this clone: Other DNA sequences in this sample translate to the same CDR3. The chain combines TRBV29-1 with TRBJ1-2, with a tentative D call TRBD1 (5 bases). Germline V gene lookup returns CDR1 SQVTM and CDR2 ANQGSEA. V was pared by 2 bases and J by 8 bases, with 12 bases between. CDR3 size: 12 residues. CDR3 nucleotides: TGCAGCGTTGAAAGGGGAGGGTACGGCTACACCTTC. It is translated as CSVERGGYGYTF.

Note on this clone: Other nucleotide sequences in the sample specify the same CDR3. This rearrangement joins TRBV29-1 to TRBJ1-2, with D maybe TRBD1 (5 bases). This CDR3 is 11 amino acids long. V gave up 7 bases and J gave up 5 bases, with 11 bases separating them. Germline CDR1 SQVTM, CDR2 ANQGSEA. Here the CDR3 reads CSAGTPYGYTF. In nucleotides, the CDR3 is TGCAGCGCAGGGACTCCGTATGGCTACACCTTC.

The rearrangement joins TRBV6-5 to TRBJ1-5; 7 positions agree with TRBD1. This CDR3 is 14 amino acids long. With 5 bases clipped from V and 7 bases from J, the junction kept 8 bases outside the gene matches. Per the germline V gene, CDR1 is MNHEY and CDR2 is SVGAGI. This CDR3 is CASSLTGDWQPQHF. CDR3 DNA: TGTGCCAGCAGTCTTACAGGGGATTGGCAGCCCCAGCATTTT.